This T cell receptor beta chain was sequenced during a study of control samples from healthy donors and cancer patients. Only in-frame clones appear in the TCRdb table, and some are missing; sequencing was by immunoSEQ multiplex PCR. The sample yields about 150,000 clones, around 92% seen once. Per germline, CDR1 MNHEY and CDR2 SMNVEV (reference sequence). The CDR3 loop spans 14 amino acids. V dropped 4 bases and J dropped 7 bases, with 11 bases sitting between them. The rearrangement joins TRBV27 to TRBJ1-6, with no clear D. Sequences were obtained from blood. The receptor comes from a woman between 40 and 50 years old in good health. In DNA form, the CDR3 reads TGTGCCAGCAGTTACAACCTGGGGAATTCACCCCTCCACTTT. It yields the protein CASSYNLGNSPLHF.